This TCR beta chain was sequenced during a study of blood T cell repertoires in COVID-19. CDR1 is SGHRS, CDR2 YFSETQ, per germline. Trimming removed 6 bases at V and 3 bases at J, with 13 bases between. The CDR3 totals 15 residues. Measured with immunoSEQ multiplex PCR; TCRdb has only the in-frame clones, and not every one. The sample lists a few hundred thousand clones, roughly nine tenths occurring once. The origin of this receptor is a woman between 50 and 59 years old who had been exposed to COVID-19. Source material: PBMCs or T cells enriched from blood (not recorded which). The J gene is TRBJ1-6, the V gene TRBV5-1; D is undetermined. The CDR3 DNA reads as TGCGCCAGCAACCCACGCCCCGGCTATAATTCACCCCTCCACTTT. It specifies CASNPRPGYNSPLHF. Using reference TRBV5-1 and TRBJ1-6 for the parts outside the CDR3, the full variable domain is KAGVTQTPRYLIKTRGQQVTLSCSPISGHRSVSWYQQTPGQGLQFLFEYFSETQRNKGNFPGRFSGRQFSNSRSEMNVSTLELGDSALYLCASNPRPGYNSPLHFGNGTRLTVT.